This is a list of T cell receptor beta chains from one sample in a study of cytomegalovirus exposure and HLA in healthy donors. Profiling relied on immunoSEQ multiplex PCR, and the TCRdb table lists in-frame clones only, not all of them. The sample lists about 140,000 clones, more than 60% occurring once. Sequencing was performed on PBMCs. The receptor set was obtained from a male donor in good health and CMV-seronegative. Both conserved end residues are part of each CDR3. Each record gives: V gene, D gene, clone size, J gene, CDR3 length, CDR3 DNA, CDR3 protein. The D gene is left open where the match is weak. Size values are once, few and many counts, or a class for expanded clones, and some rows have none.

V: TRBV27; D: -; size: once; J: TRBJ2-5; length: 14; DNA: TGTGCCAGCAGTTTAAGTTCCGGGAAAGAGACCCAGTACTTC; CDR3: CASSLSSGKETQYF
V: TRBV6-5; D: -; size: once; J: TRBJ1-2; length: 13; DNA: TGTGCCAGCAGTCAGGGTGTAAACTATGGCTACACCTTC; CDR3: CASSQGVNYGYTF
V: TRBV7-2; D: -; size: -; J: TRBJ2-5; length: 14; DNA: TGTGCCAGCAGCTTAGGCGGGGTTCAAGAGACCCAGTACTTC; CDR3: CASSLGGVQETQYF
V: TRBV19; D: -; size: -; J: TRBJ1-1; length: 15; DNA: TGTGCCAGTAGTCCTGGGGCAGCAGTGAACACTGAAGCTTTCTTT; CDR3: CASSPGAAVNTEAFF
V: TRBV5-1; D: TRBD1; size: -; J: TRBJ2-2; length: 14; DNA: TGCGCCAGCAGCTTGGCACAGGGGGCCGGGGAGCTGTTTTTT; CDR3: CASSLAQGAGELFF
V: TRBV23-1; D: TRBD2; size: -; J: TRBJ2-7; length: 14; DNA: TGCGCCAGCAGTCATACTGGACTAGTTTGCGAGCAGTACTTC; CDR3: CASSHTGLVCEQYF
V: TRBV4-3; D: -; size: -; J: TRBJ2-7; length: 14; DNA: TGCGCCAGCAGCCAAGACAGGGAAAGCGACGAGCAGTACTTC; CDR3: CASSQDRESDEQYF
V: TRBV5-5; D: TRBD2; size: -; J: TRBJ2-1; length: 15; DNA: TGTGCCAGCAGCTTGAGTAGCGGGAGTTACAATGAGCAGTTCTTC; CDR3: CASSLSSGSYNEQFF
V: TRBV11-3; D: -; size: -; J: TRBJ2-7; length: 13; DNA: TGTGCCAGCAGCTTAGAGGAGGATAGGAAGCAGTACTTC; CDR3: CASSLEEDRKQYF
V: TRBV18; D: -; size: -; J: TRBJ2-5; length: 11; DNA: TGTGCCAGCTCACCTCTGGAGACCCAGTACTTC; CDR3: CASSPLETQYF
V: TRBV2; D: -; size: few; J: TRBJ2-5; length: 16; DNA: TGTGCCAGCAGTGATGCTCGGAGGGGGGGGCTAGAGACCCAGTACTTC; CDR3: CASSDARRGGLETQYF
V: TRBV5-1; D: -; size: -; J: TRBJ2-2; length: 14; DNA: TGCGCCAGCAGCCTACTGGGTAGCGCCGGGGAGCTGTTTTTT; CDR3: CASSLLGSAGELFF
V: TRBV4-2; D: TRBD1; size: -; J: TRBJ1-3; length: 17; DNA: TGTGCCAGCAGCCAAGATGCCGACAGGGGGCGCGGAAACACCATATATTTT; CDR3: CASSQDADRGRGNTIYF
V: TRBV5-1; D: -; size: -; J: TRBJ1-6; length: 16; DNA: TGCGCCAGCAGCTTGGAGGGGGTAACCTATAATTCACCCCTCCACTTT; CDR3: CASSLEGVTYNSPLHF
V: TRBV5-6; D: -; size: few; J: TRBJ2-2; length: 16; DNA: TGTGCCAGCAGCTTGAAGGCGACAGGGAACACCGGGGAGCTGTTTTTT; CDR3: CASSLKATGNTGELFF
V: TRBV30; D: -; size: once; J: TRBJ2-3; length: 14; DNA: TGTGCCTGGAGTGTGCGGGTTAGCACAGATACGCAGTATTTT; CDR3: CAWSVRVSTDTQYF
V: TRBV29-1; D: -; size: once; J: TRBJ2-3; length: 11; DNA: TGCAGCGTGGCTCGGACGGGAGAGCAGTATTTT; CDR3: CSVARTGEQYF
V: TRBV6-5; D: TRBD1; size: -; J: TRBJ1-2; length: 14; DNA: TGTGCCAGCAGTTACCCGGACAGGCAAAGTGGCTACACCTTC; CDR3: CASSYPDRQSGYTF
V: TRBV29-1; D: -; size: few; J: TRBJ1-1; length: 13; DNA: TGCAGCGCCAGGACAGCCTCGAACACTGAAGCTTTCTTT; CDR3: CSARTASNTEAFF
V: TRBV4-1; D: -; size: -; J: TRBJ2-6; length: 19; DNA: TGCGCCAGCAGCCAAGATAGGGCAGGGGTTTCCCCTGGGGCCAACGTCCTGACTTTC; CDR3: CASSQDRAGVSPGANVLTF
V: TRBV5-1; D: TRBD2; size: few; J: TRBJ2-5; length: 14; DNA: TGCGCCAGCAGCTCTAGCGGCAGGAGAGAGACCCAGTACTTC; CDR3: CASSSSGRRETQYF
V: TRBV2; D: -; size: -; J: TRBJ1-5; length: 15; DNA: TGTGCCAGCAGCCATTTAATAGATAGCAATCAGCCCCAGCATTTT; CDR3: CASSHLIDSNQPQHF
V: TRBV9; D: TRBD1; size: -; J: TRBJ2-7; length: 14; DNA: TGTGCCAGCAGCGCTACAGGGGTGGGGTACGAGCAGTACTTC; CDR3: CASSATGVGYEQYF
V: TRBV7-3; D: TRBD2; size: -; J: TRBJ2-5; length: 16; DNA: TGTGCCAGCAGTTGGGGGACTAGCGGGATCGGCGAGACCCAGTACTTC; CDR3: CASSWGTSGIGETQYF